The next 26 T cell receptor beta chains were all read from a single sample in a study of CD8 T cells in ankylosing spondylitis. Study-wide points: A TCR beta motif of eight highly homologous variants appeared characteristic of ankylosing spondylitis blood.

TCRdb reprocessed the 5' RACE reads via MiXCR and lists one record per CDR3 protein. The profile shows 700,000 to 1,000,000 distinct CDR3 sequences, about an eighth of them singletons. The antigens of these receptors remain unknown. The source material was blood, either unsorted or a sorted T cell fraction (not recorded which). These receptors originate from a male donor with ankylosing spondylitis.

This clonotype was found a few times. V usage is TRBV28 and J usage is TRBJ1-5; D gene uncertain. The ends were cut back, 5 bases at V and 6 bases at J, with 8 bases in the middle. Germline V gene sequence: CDR1 MDHEN, CDR2 SYDVKM. The CDR3 covers 12 residues. CDR3 sequence (DNA): TGTGCCAGCAGTCCGCCCGTTCAGCCCCAGCATTTT. This codes for CASSPPVQPQHF.

This clonotype was found many times. The chain recombines TRBV6-5 with TRBJ1-2; D is undetermined. The CDR3 is 17 amino acids. V was clipped by 0 bases and J by 3 bases, with 17 bases between them. The germline V gene encodes CDR1 MNHEY and CDR2 SVGAGI. For the CDR3, the DNA is TGTGCCAGCAGTTACTCGGGCCTAACGGACGGGGACTATGGCTACACCTTC. It codes for CASSYSGLTDGDYGYTF.

The J gene is TRBJ1-4, the V gene TRBV6-5; tentatively, D is TRBD1 (6 bases). The germline CDR1 and CDR2 sequences are MNHEY and SVGAGI. This CDR3 contains 16 residues. V dropped 5 bases and J dropped 0 bases, with 13 bases sitting between them. CDR3 DNA sequence: TGTGCCAGCAGTACCCGACAGGTTGCAACTAATGAAAAACTGTTTTTT. Amino acid sequence: CASSTRQVATNEKLFF.

This sequence joins TRBV28 and TRBJ2-2; 8 positions match TRBD1. The CDR3 is 17 amino acids. V gave up 3 bases and J gave up 3 bases; unmatched junction bases: 9. Germline lookup yields CDR1 MDHEN and CDR2 SYDVKM. The CDR3 spells CASSLIQGARDTGELFF. The DNA of the CDR3 is TGTGCCAGCAGTTTGATTCAGGGGGCGCGGGACACCGGGGAGCTGTTTTTT.

This clonotype was found a few times. The chain has TRBV11-2 and TRBJ1-6, with D hard to call. This CDR3 comprises 20 residues. Germline V gene lookup returns CDR1 SGHAT and CDR2 FQNNGV. V shed 4 bases and J shed 2 bases, with 24 bases lying between them. In DNA form, the CDR3 reads TGTGCCAGCAGCTCTCGTAATACTACAGCCTTGGGCGCCTATAATTCACCCCTCCACTTT. Translation gives CASSSRNTTALGAYNSPLHF.

This sequence joins TRBV5-1 and TRBJ2-7; D possibly matches TRBD1 or TRBD2 (5 bases each). Germline V gives CDR1 SGHRS, CDR2 YFSETQ. V was clipped by 7 bases and J by 7 bases, with 24 bases between them. The CDR3 runs to 15 residues. In nucleotides, the CDR3 is TGCGCCAGCGGTGCCTTAGGGGACGGGACGGGGGAGCAGTACTTC. Translation gives CASGALGDGTGEQYF.

V usage is TRBV2 and J usage is TRBJ1-2, with 10 positions matching TRBD1. Germline assignment: CDR1 SNHLY and CDR2 FYNNEI. Trimming at V came to 2 bases and at J to 8 bases, leaving 2 bases not matched to a gene. This CDR3 spans 13 amino acids. As DNA, the CDR3 is TGTGCCAGCAGTGAAAGGGACAGGGGCGGCTACACCTTC. It encodes CASSERDRGGYTF.

V usage is TRBV10-3 and J usage is TRBJ1-1; tentatively, D is TRBD1 (5 bases). The CDR3 has 17 residues. CDR1 and CDR2 from the germline V gene are ENHRY and SYGVKD. Trimming removed 6 bases at V and 2 bases at J, with 22 bases between. CDR3 in amino acids: CAISRVGTAGDNTEAFF. The CDR3 DNA reads as TGTGCCATCAGCCGGGTCGGGACGGCTGGGGATAACACTGAAGCTTTCTTT.

The rearrangement joins TRBV7-2 to TRBJ1-6; TRBD1 matches at 8 bases. The CDR3 runs 14 residues. V lost 7 bases, J lost 10 bases, and 9 bases stayed unmatched. Germline CDR1 reads SGHTA; CDR2 reads FQGNSA. The CDR3 region has the DNA TGTGCCAGCACGCAAGACAGGGGTAGGTCACCCCTCCACTTT. The encoded protein is CASTQDRGRSPLHF.

This clonotype was counted a few times. This chain joins TRBV12-3 or TRBV12-4 and TRBJ2-1, with D unresolved. Between the trimmed V and J ends, which lost 3 bases and 1 base, there was a span of 10 bases. The CDR3 has 15 amino acids. The CDR3 coding sequence is TGTGCCAGCAGTTTCGGGTTTAGGTCCTACAATGAGCAGTTCTTC. Translated, it gives CASSFGFRSYNEQFF.

This chain links TRBV20-1 with TRBJ1-4; weak D call: TRBD1 (6 bases). This CDR3 comprises 13 residues. Trimming shortened V by 6 bases and J by 2 bases, and 10 bases separated the two germline ends. Germline V gene sequence: CDR1 DFQATT, CDR2 SNEGSKA (reference sequence). The CDR3 loop reads CSALTGTNEKLFF. CDR3 sequence (DNA): TGCAGTGCCTTAACAGGGACTAATGAAAAACTGTTTTTT.

The chain is built from TRBV20-1 and TRBJ2-7; D may match TRBD1 or TRBD2 (6 bases each). Looked up from germline, CDR1 is DFQATT and CDR2 is SNEGSKA (reference sequence). The V and J ends lost 7 bases and 2 bases respectively, with 12 bases between them. The CDR3 contains 12 residues. The CDR3 is CSVQGGTYEQYF. CDR3 sequence (DNA): TGCAGTGTACAGGGAGGAACCTACGAGCAGTACTTC.

The table lists this clonotype with many counts. The V and J genes are TRBV20-1 and TRBJ1-2; D remains unclear. The V gene's germline CDR1 is DFQATT and CDR2 SNEGSKA (reference sequence). Trimming stripped 0 bases from V and 6 bases from J, with 14 bases between. The CDR3 length is 14 residues. The CDR3 is CSARDLGSGDGYTF. Here the CDR3 DNA reads TGCAGTGCTAGAGATTTAGGATCTGGAGATGGCTACACCTTC.

This clonotype was found many times. V usage is TRBV29-1 and J usage is TRBJ2-6; 7 bases are shared with TRBD1. CDR3 length equals 14 residues. Germline CDR1 SQVTM, CDR2 ANQGSEA. V gave up 4 bases and J gave up 4 bases; unmatched junction bases: 4. CDR3 amino acids: CSVATGVGANVLTF. CDR3 in DNA: TGCAGCGTTGCCACAGGGGTAGGGGCCAACGTCCTGACTTTC.

Only a few counts were recorded for this clonotype. The chain is built from TRBV7-2 and TRBJ2-7; no clear D. CDR3 size: 13 residues. Germline V gene sequence: CDR1 SGHTA, CDR2 FQGNSA. V was trimmed by 5 bases and J by 0 bases, leaving 8 bases between them. The chain's CDR3 is CASSRRASYEQYF. Here the CDR3 DNA reads TGTGCCAGCAGCCGTAGGGCCTCCTACGAGCAGTACTTC.

The rearrangement uses TRBV27 and TRBJ1-2; 7 bases are a match to TRBD1. CDR1 and CDR2 from the germline V gene are MNHEY and SMNVEV (reference sequence). With V trimmed by 7 bases and J by 6 bases, 8 bases remained unmatched. This CDR3 is built from 13 residues. The CDR3 sequence: CASTATGQNGYTF. The DNA of the CDR3 is TGTGCCAGCACCGCGACAGGGCAGAATGGCTACACCTTC.

This clonotype turned up a few times. The chain is built from TRBV5-1 and TRBJ1-1, with 7 nucleotides matching TRBD1. From germline, CDR1 is SGHRS and CDR2 YFSETQ. V shed 5 bases, J shed 8 bases, and the junction held 12 bases outside the gene matches. The CDR3 has 14 residues. The DNA for the CDR3 is TGCGCCAGCAGGCAGGGGGGACACCTCCTGGAAGCTTTCTTT. Protein product: CASRQGGHLLEAFF.

The chain combines TRBV20-1 with TRBJ2-7; D perhaps matches TRBD2 (7 bases). The germline V gene encodes CDR1 DFQATT and CDR2 SNEGSKA (reference sequence). The CDR3 loop spans 14 amino acids. V shed 6 bases and J shed 1 base, with 16 bases lying between them. CDR3 DNA sequence: TGCAGTGCAGAAACGGGGGGCAGGTCCTACGAGCAGTACTTC. Amino acids: CSAETGGRSYEQYF.

This clonotype was detected only a few times. The chain employs TRBV27 and TRBJ1-4; maybe TRBD1 (5 bases). Trimming left V 3 bases short and J 5 bases short, with 10 bases between. From germline, CDR1 is MNHEY and CDR2 SMNVEV (reference sequence). This CDR3 has 14 residues. CDR3 DNA: TGTGCCAGCAGTTTGACAGCCCCGAATGAAAAACTGTTTTTT. It encodes CASSLTAPNEKLFF.

This clonotype was counted ten times or more. The chain carries TRBV20-1 and TRBJ2-2, with 8 bases aligning to TRBD2. Germline assignment: CDR1 DFQATT and CDR2 SNEGSKA (reference sequence). The CDR3 loop spans 14 amino acids. The ends lost 5 bases at V and 7 bases at J; junction bases unmatched: 9. The CDR3 loop reads CSAAIAGQDGELFF. The CDR3 DNA reads TGCAGTGCTGCTATAGCGGGGCAAGACGGGGAGCTGTTTTTT.

There are a few counts of this clonotype. This chain joins TRBV20-1 and TRBJ1-5, with D possibly matching TRBD1 (5 bases). Trimming left V 5 bases short and J 3 bases short, with 14 bases between. Germline lookup yields CDR1 DFQATT and CDR2 SNEGSKA (reference sequence). This CDR3 contains 14 residues. The CDR3 nucleotides are TGCAGTGCTGGACGGGGGGTTCTCAATCAGCCCCAGCATTTT. Amino acid sequence: CSAGRGVLNQPQHF.

Ten or more counts support this clonotype. The genes are TRBV10-3 and TRBJ2-1; D unclear. The CDR3 is 13 amino acids. Looked up from germline, CDR1 is ENHRY and CDR2 is SYGVKD. V was trimmed by 10 bases and J by 3 bases, leaving 13 bases between them. The chain's CDR3 is CATQAWDYNEQFF. CDR3 DNA: TGTGCCACCCAGGCGTGGGACTACAATGAGCAGTTCTTC.

V usage is TRBV6-1 and J usage is TRBJ2-2; D gene ambiguous. Germline V lookup: CDR1 MNHNS, CDR2 SASEGT. The V end lost 6 bases, the J end lost 3 bases, and 8 bases lay between the germline ends. The CDR3 runs to 13 residues. The CDR3 loop is CASRDADTGELFF. The CDR3 DNA reads as TGTGCCAGCAGGGACGCGGACACCGGGGAGCTGTTTTTT.

The J gene is TRBJ1-1, the V gene TRBV5-1; 7 bases are a match to TRBD1. The CDR3 length is 15 residues. CDR1 is SGHRS and CDR2 is YFSETQ in the germline V gene. V was clipped by 4 bases and J by 3 bases; unmatched bases: 9. DNA for the CDR3: TGCGCCAGCAGCCCGGGCCGAACAGGGGACACTGAAGCTTTCTTT. Protein sequence: CASSPGRTGDTEAFF.

About this clonotype itself: Its ends do not fully match the called genes, so a read error is possible. The chain employs TRBV7-9 and TRBJ2-5, with 12 positions matching TRBD2. The CDR3 runs to 14 residues. Germline V lookup: CDR1 SEHNR, CDR2 FQNEAQ (reference sequence). The CDR3 nucleotides are TGTGCCGGCAGCGCACTAGCGGGAGGAGAGACCCAGTACTTC. Translation: CAGSALAGGETQYF.

This clonotype was picked up a small number of times. For the CDR3, the DNA is TGCGCCAGCAGCCTTGGACCGGGACAGGGGGCTCAGCCCCAGCATTTT. Encoded protein: CASSLGPGQGAQPQHF. This rearrangement joins TRBV5-1 to TRBJ1-5; 12 nucleotides line up with TRBD1. Germline loops: CDR1 SGHRS, CDR2 YFSETQ. V trimming: 4 bases; J trimming: 6 bases; junction bases outside the gene matches: 8. There are 16 residues in the CDR3.